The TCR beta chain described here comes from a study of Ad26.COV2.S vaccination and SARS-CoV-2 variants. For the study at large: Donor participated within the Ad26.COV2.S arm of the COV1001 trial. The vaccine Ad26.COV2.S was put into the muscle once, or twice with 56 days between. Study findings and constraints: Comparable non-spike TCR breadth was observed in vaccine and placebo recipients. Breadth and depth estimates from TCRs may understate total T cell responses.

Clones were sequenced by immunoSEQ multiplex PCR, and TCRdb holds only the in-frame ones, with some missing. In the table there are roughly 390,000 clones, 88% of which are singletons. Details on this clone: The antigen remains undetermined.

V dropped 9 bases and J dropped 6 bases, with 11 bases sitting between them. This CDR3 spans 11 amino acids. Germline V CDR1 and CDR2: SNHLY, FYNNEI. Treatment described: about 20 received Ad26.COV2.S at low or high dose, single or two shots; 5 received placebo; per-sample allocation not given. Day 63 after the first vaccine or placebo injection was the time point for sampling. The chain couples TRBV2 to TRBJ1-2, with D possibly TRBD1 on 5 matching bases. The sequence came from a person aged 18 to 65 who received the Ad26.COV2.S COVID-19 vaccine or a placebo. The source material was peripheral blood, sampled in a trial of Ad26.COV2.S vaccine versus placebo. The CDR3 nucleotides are TGTGCCAGTTTGGAGGGGAATGGCTACACCTTC. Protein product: CASLEGNGYTF.